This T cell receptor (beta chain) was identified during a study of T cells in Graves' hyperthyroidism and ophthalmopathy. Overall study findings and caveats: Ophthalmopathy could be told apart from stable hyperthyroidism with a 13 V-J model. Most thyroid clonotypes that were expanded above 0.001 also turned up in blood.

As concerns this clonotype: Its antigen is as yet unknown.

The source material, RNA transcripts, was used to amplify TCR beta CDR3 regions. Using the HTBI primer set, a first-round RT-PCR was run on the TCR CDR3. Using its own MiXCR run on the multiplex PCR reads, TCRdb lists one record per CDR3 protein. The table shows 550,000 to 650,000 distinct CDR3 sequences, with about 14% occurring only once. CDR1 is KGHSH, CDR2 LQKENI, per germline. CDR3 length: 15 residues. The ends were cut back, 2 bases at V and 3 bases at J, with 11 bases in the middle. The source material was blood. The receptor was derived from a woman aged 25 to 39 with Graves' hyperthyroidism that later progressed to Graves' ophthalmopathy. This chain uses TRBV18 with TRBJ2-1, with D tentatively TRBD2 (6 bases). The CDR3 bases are TGTGCCAGCTCACCAGAAGCGGGCTACTACAATGAGCAGTTCTTC. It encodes CASSPEAGYYNEQFF.